The clone carrying this T cell receptor (beta chain) was observed a handful of times. Its antigen is not identified. The data were obtained in a study of beta chain features in type 1 diabetes. Study outcomes and limitations: These data did not resolve whether HLA type affects TCRB rearrangement. For Type 1 diabetes patients, all four CD4+ subsets carried TCRB CDR3s that were moderately but significantly shorter.

Expressed TCRB transcripts got sequenced, as all isolated RNA was reverse transcribed. The assay was immunoSEQ multiplex PCR, and TCRdb's table has in-frame clones only and misses some. The table records 150,000 to 200,000 clones, approximately 8.4% of them present only once. CDR1 is LNHNV and CDR2 is YYDKDF in the germline V gene (reference sequence). Trimming left V 1 base short and J 2 bases short, with 10 bases between. The CDR3 totals 15 residues. The source material was central memory CD4+ T cells from blood. The sequence was collected from a man younger than 30 with type 1 diabetes. The chain employs TRBV15 and TRBJ2-3; D is possibly TRBD1 (6 bases). CDR3 in DNA: TGTGCCACCAGCAGAGCGGGACACTACACAGATACGCAGTATTTT. This sequence encodes CATSRAGHYTDTQYF.